One sample yielded the 22 T cell receptor beta chains listed below, sequenced in a study of blood T cell repertoires in COVID-19. Data came from immunoSEQ multiplex PCR; TCRdb stores just in-frame clones and leaves some out. The sample yields hundreds of thousands of clones, around 88% seen once. The material sequenced was peripheral blood. The receptors here all came from an elderly man with acute or convalescent COVID-19.

This chain connects TRBV3-1 (or the pseudogene TRBV3-2) to TRBJ1-2, with D perhaps matching TRBD1 (5 bases). The V and J ends lost 8 bases and 5 bases respectively, with 9 bases between them. Germline V gene data show CDR1 as LGHDT and CDR2 as YNNKEL (reference sequence). The CDR3 is 11 amino acids. CDR3 coding DNA: TGTGCCAGCGCGGGGACGTATGGCTACACCTTC. Its protein is CASAGTYGYTF.

The gene calls are TRBV7-9 and TRBJ2-7; D is perhaps TRBD1 (6 bases). V gave up 5 bases and J gave up 0 bases, with 11 bases separating them. This CDR3 has 14 residues. The germline V gene has CDR1 SEHNR and CDR2 FQNEAQ (reference sequence). The CDR3 sequence is CASSLDRPSYEQYF. Written as DNA, the CDR3 is TGTGCCAGCAGCCTCGACAGGCCCTCCTACGAGCAGTACTTC.

The V gene is TRBV5-1, the J gene TRBJ1-4; weak D call: TRBD1 (6 bases). Trimming took off 3 bases at V and 7 bases at J, with 19 bases between the two ends. Germline CDR1 and CDR2: SGHRS and YFSETQ. This CDR3 has 16 amino acids. CDR3: CASSSSPRGGSEKLFF. The CDR3 DNA sequence: TGCGCCAGCAGCTCTTCACCCAGGGGTGGTAGTGAAAAACTGTTTTTT.

V and J are TRBV3-1 (or the pseudogene TRBV3-2) and TRBJ2-5; 8 positions agree with TRBD1. J lost 5 bases, V lost 4 bases, and 12 bases had no gene match. Germline V CDR1 and CDR2: LGHDT, YNNKEL (reference sequence). CDR3 size: 16 residues. CDR3 in amino acids: CASSPSGQGYWETQYF. The CDR3 DNA is TGTGCCAGCAGCCCTTCCGGACAGGGTTATTGGGAGACCCAGTACTTC.

The chain is built from TRBV11-2 and TRBJ1-3; 11 bases are a match to TRBD1. The CDR3 runs 17 residues. Germline V gene data show CDR1 as SGHAT and CDR2 as FQNNGV. After removal of 5 bases from V and 5 bases from J, the junction contained 11 bases not matched to a gene. The CDR3 DNA is TGTGCCAGCAGCACGTCAAGCGGGACAGGGGGACGAAACACCATATATTTT. Its translation: CASSTSSGTGGRNTIYF.

J is TRBJ1-2 and V is TRBV6-2 or TRBV6-3; D gene unclear. This CDR3 contains 15 residues. Trimming left V 5 bases short and J 3 bases short, with 16 bases between. Per the germline V gene, CDR1 is MNHEY and CDR2 is SVGEGT. CDR3 DNA sequence: TGTGCCAGCAGTCCGCGCGGGGTCGGGCACTATGGCTACACCTTC. Translated, it gives CASSPRGVGHYGYTF.

This chain connects TRBV10-3 to TRBJ2-7; TRBD2 matches 12 bases. The CDR3 runs to 15 residues. Germline CDR1 reads ENHRY; CDR2 reads SYGVKD. Trimming cost V 3 bases and J 6 bases; bases outside gene matches: 6. The CDR3 DNA is TGTGCCATCAGTGAACTAGCGGGAGGTGTGAGCGAGCAGTACTTC. Residues: CAISELAGGVSEQYF.

The chain has TRBV27 and TRBJ1-5; 8 bases are shared with TRBD1. CDR1 MNHEY and CDR2 SMNVEV come from the germline V gene (reference sequence). The V and J ends lost 6 bases and 6 bases, in that order; junction bases with no gene match: 7. The CDR3 has 14 residues. CDR3 DNA sequence: TGTGCCAGCAGCCCGCAGGGGGCGACTCAGCCCCAGCATTTT. It codes for CASSPQGATQPQHF.

The rearrangement joins TRBV6-1 to TRBJ1-2; tentative D call: TRBD1 (5 bases). This CDR3 region has 14 residues. The V end lost 1 base, the J end lost 7 bases, and 13 bases lay between the germline ends. The germline V gene has CDR1 MNHNS and CDR2 SASEGT. CDR3 in amino acids: CASSEGVRASGYTF. DNA for the CDR3: TGTGCCAGCAGTGAAGGTGTCAGGGCCTCTGGCTACACCTTC.

V gene TRBV7-3 combines with J gene TRBJ1-1; 11 bases agree with TRBD1. The V gene's germline CDR1 is SGHTA and CDR2 FQGTGA. This CDR3 spans 19 amino acids. Trimming cost V 5 bases and J 0 bases; bases outside gene matches: 14. As DNA, the CDR3 is TGTGCCAGCAGCACGCCTTCGGGACAGGGGGAAGTTTTGAACACTGAAGCTTTCTTT. Amino acid sequence: CASSTPSGQGEVLNTEAFF.

V is TRBV19 and J is TRBJ1-6; D might be TRBD1 (6 bases). Germline V CDR1 and CDR2: LNHDA, SQIVND (reference sequence). Trimming stripped 8 bases from V and 5 bases from J, with 13 bases between. The CDR3 loop spans 14 amino acids. The CDR3: CASRNGQNNSPLHF. CDR3 DNA sequence: TGTGCCAGTCGAAATGGACAGAATAATTCACCCCTCCACTTT. The complete variable domain, with remaining parts taken from reference TRBV19 and TRBJ1-6, reads DGGITQSPKYLFRKEGQNVTLSCEQNLNHDAMYWYRQDPGQGLRLIYYSQIVNDFQKGDIAEGYSVSREKKESFPLTVTSAQKNPTAFYLCASRNGQNNSPLHFGNGTRLTVT.

The rearrangement uses TRBV11-3 and TRBJ2-7, with TRBD2 matching 7 bases. V gave up 4 bases and J gave up 3 bases; unmatched junction bases: 0. The CDR3 has 12 residues. CDR1 and CDR2 from the germline V gene are SGHNT and YENEEA. The CDR3 sequence is CASSWGGYEQYF. The CDR3 DNA sequence: TGTGCCAGCAGCTGGGGGGGCTACGAGCAGTACTTC.

In nucleotides, the CDR3 is TGTGCCAGTAGTATGGGAAAACCGGGACAGGTTAATTCACCCCTCCACTTT. The encoded protein is CASSMGKPGQVNSPLHF. The chain couples TRBV19 to TRBJ1-6, with 8 bases fitting TRBD1. Germline CDR1 reads LNHDA; CDR2 reads SQIVND (reference sequence). V trimming: 3 bases; J trimming: 6 bases; junction bases outside the gene matches: 10. The CDR3 has 17 amino acids.

The rearrangement links TRBV18 to TRBJ2-2, with 7 bases lining up with TRBD1. With 3 bases clipped from V and 11 bases from J, the junction kept 6 bases outside the gene matches. This CDR3 region has 13 residues. Germline values: CDR1 KGHSH, CDR2 LQKENI. CDR3 DNA: TGTGCCAGCTCACCTGACAGGGAAGATGAGCTGTTTTTT. Protein sequence: CASSPDREDELFF.

This chain connects TRBV7-9 to TRBJ1-4; D is possibly TRBD1 (5 bases). Germline V CDR1 and CDR2: SEHNR, FQNEAQ (reference sequence). This CDR3 comprises 12 residues. Trimming took off 4 bases at V and 6 bases at J, with 6 bases between the two ends. CDR3 nucleotides: TGTGCCAGCAGCTGGGGGGATGAAAAACTGTTTTTT. Encoded protein: CASSWGDEKLFF.

This clone was seen a few times. The gene calls are TRBV29-1 and TRBJ2-7, with 7 bases aligning to TRBD1. Germline trimming cut 4 bases from V and 6 bases from J; bases unmatched to any gene: 9. Per germline, CDR1 SQVTM and CDR2 ANQGSEA. The CDR3 has 13 residues. The CDR3 loop is CSVGPTGASEQYF. CDR3 in DNA: TGCAGCGTTGGGCCTACAGGGGCGTCCGAGCAGTACTTC.

The rearrangement links TRBV11-2 to TRBJ1-3; no firm D call. Germline-derived CDR1 and CDR2 are SGHAT and FQNNGV. V lost 5 bases, J lost 4 bases, and 15 bases lay in between. This CDR3 has 15 amino acids. CDR3 region: CASSRPLNRGNTIYF. CDR3 nucleotide sequence: TGTGCCAGCAGCCGTCCTTTGAATAGAGGAAACACCATATATTTT. The full variable domain, completed using reference TRBV11-2 and TRBJ1-3, is EAGVAQSPRYKIIEKRQSVAFWCNPISGHATLYWYQQILGQGPKLLIQFQNNGVVDDSQLPKDRFSAERLKGVDSTLKIQPAKLEDSAVYLCASSRPLNRGNTIYFGEGSWLTVV.

This clone was observed a handful of times. This chain links TRBV9 with TRBJ2-2; TRBD1 is a possible D gene (5 bases). The CDR3 length is 15 residues. Germline V gene sequence: CDR1 SGDLS, CDR2 YYNGEE. V lost 4 bases and J lost 8, with 18 bases in between. The DNA of the CDR3 is TGTGCCAGCAGCACGACAGATGCTAATGGAGGGGAGCTGTTTTTT. Translating it yields CASSTTDANGGELFF.

V and J are TRBV5-1 and TRBJ2-1, with 10 positions matching TRBD2. The CDR3 runs to 15 residues. V shed 4 bases, J shed 7 bases, and the junction held 8 bases outside the gene matches. Germline CDR1 SGHRS, CDR2 YFSETQ. This CDR3 is CASSPLAGDLNEQFF. As DNA, the CDR3 is TGCGCCAGCAGCCCCCTAGCGGGAGATCTGAATGAGCAGTTCTTC.

The V call is TRBV5-5, the J call TRBJ2-7; weak D call: TRBD1 (6 bases). The ends were cut back, 3 bases at V and 1 base at J, with 14 bases in the middle. CDR3 length: 15 amino acids. The germline CDR1 and CDR2 sequences are SGHKS and YYEKEE (reference sequence). DNA for the CDR3: TGTGCCAGCAGCTGGGCAGGGGCTAGGTCCTACGAGCAGTACTTC. It encodes CASSWAGARSYEQYF.

The chain joins TRBV9 to TRBJ2-3, with D perhaps TRBD2 (5 bases). The CDR3 is made up of 13 amino acids. Germline CDR1 is SGDLS and CDR2 is YYNGEE. Trimming took 0 bases from V and 3 from J, leaving 5 bases between them. CDR3 region: CASSVGGTDTQYF. CDR3 sequence (DNA): TGTGCCAGCAGCGTAGGCGGGACAGATACGCAGTATTTT.

The chain uses TRBV7-8 and TRBJ1-2; TRBD1 matches at 7 bases. CDR3 length: 14 residues. The V gene's germline CDR1 is SGHVS and CDR2 FQNEAQ. Trimming cost V 0 bases and J 4 bases; bases outside gene matches: 2. The CDR3 loop reads CASSLAQGIYGYTF. CDR3 nucleotide sequence: TGTGCCAGCAGCTTAGCACAGGGGATCTATGGCTACACCTTC.